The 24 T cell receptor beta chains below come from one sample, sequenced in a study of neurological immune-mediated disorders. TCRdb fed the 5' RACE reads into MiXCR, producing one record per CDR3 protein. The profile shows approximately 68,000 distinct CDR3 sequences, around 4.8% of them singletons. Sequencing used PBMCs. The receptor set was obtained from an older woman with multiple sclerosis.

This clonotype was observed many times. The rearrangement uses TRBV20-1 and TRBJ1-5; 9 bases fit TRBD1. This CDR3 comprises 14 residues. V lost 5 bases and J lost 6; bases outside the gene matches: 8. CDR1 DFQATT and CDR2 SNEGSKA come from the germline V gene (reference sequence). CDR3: CSARLDRGSQPQHF. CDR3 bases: TGCAGTGCTCGCTTGGACAGGGGAAGTCAGCCCCAGCATTTT.

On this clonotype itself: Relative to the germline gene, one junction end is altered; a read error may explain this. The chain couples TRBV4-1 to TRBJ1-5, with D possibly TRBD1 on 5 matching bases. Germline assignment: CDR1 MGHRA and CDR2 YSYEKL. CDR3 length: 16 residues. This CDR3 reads CACSQDHRRGDQPQHF. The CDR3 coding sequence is TGCGCCTGCAGCCAAGATCACCGGAGGGGTGATCAGCCCCAGCATTTT.

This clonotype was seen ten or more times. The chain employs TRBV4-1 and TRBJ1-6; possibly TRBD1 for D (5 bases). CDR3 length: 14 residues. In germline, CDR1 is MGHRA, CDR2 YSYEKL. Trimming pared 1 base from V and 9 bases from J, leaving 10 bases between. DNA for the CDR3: TGCGCCAGCAGCCAAGCCAGGGTGGCTTCACCCCTCCACTTT. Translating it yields CASSQARVASPLHF.

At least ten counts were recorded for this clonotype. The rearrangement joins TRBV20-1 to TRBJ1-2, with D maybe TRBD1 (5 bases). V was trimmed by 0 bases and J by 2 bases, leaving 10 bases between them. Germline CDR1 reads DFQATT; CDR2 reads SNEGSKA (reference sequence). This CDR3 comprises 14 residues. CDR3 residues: CSARDQGRNYGYTF. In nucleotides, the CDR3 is TGCAGTGCTAGAGATCAGGGCAGAAACTATGGCTACACCTTC.

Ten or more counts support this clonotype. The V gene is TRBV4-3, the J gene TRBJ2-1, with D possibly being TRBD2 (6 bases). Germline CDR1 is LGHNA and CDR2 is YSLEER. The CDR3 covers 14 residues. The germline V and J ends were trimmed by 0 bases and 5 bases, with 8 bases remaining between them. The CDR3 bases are TGCGCCAGCAGCCAAGACTGGAGGGACAATGAGCAGTTCTTC. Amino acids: CASSQDWRDNEQFF.

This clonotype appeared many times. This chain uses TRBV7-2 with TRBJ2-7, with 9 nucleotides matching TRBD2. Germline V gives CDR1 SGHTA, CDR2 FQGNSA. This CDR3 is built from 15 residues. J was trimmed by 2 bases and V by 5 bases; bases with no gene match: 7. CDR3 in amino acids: CASSLGLAKAYEQYF. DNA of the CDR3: TGTGCCAGCAGCCTAGGACTAGCGAAGGCCTACGAGCAGTACTTC.

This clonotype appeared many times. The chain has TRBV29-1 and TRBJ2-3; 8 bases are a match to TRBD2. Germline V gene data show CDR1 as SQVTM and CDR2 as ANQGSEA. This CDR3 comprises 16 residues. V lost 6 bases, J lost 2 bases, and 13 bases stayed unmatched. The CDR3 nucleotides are TGCAGCGTCGCTCTTAGCGGGACCGTTTTCACAGATACGCAGTATTTT. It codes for CSVALSGTVFTDTQYF.

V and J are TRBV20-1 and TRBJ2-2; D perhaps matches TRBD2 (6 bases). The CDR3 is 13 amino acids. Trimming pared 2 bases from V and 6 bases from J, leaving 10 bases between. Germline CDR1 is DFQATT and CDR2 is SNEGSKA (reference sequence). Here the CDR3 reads CSARLAVSGELFF. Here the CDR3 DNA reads TGCAGTGCTAGATTAGCGGTCTCCGGGGAGCTGTTTTTT.

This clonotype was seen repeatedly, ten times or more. The CDR3 protein is CASSQDSGTGYNEQFF. The CDR3 nucleotides read TGCGCCAGCAGCCAAGACTCCGGGACAGGGTACAATGAGCAGTTCTTC. The V and J genes are TRBV4-3 and TRBJ2-1; TRBD1 matches 9 bases. The V gene's germline CDR1 is LGHNA and CDR2 YSLEER. The CDR3 runs to 16 residues. Trimming took 0 bases from V and 4 from J; bases not matched to a gene: 4.

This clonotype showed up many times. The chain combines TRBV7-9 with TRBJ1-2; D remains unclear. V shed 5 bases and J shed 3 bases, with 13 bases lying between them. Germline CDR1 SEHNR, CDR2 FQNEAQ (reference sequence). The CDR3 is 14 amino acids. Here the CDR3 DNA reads TGTGCCAGCAGCGGCAGCCGCCCTGACTATGGCTACACCTTC. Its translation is CASSGSRPDYGYTF.

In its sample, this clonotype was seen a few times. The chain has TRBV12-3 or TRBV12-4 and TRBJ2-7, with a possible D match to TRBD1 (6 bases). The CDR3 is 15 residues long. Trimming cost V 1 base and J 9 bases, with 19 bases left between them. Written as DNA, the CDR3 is TGTGCCAGCAGTTTAGAGGACAGACTGACCCGTCTGCAGTACTTC. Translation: CASSLEDRLTRLQYF.

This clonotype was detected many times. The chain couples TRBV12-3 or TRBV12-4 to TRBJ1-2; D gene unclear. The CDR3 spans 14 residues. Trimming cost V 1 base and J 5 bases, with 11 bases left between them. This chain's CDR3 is CASSLEAAAYGYTF. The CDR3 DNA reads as TGTGCCAGCAGTTTAGAGGCGGCGGCTTATGGCTACACCTTC.

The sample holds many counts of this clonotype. The CDR3 DNA follows: TGTGCCAGCAGCTTATCAGGGAACAATGAGCAGTTCTTC. It translates to CASSLSGNNEQFF. The rearrangement joins TRBV7-9 to TRBJ2-1, with D tentatively TRBD1 (5 bases). This CDR3 comprises 13 residues. The germline CDR1 and CDR2 sequences are SEHNR and FQNEAQ (reference sequence). Deletions cut 2 bases from V and 5 bases from J, with 7 bases between. The full variable domain, its missing parts supplied by reference TRBV7-9 and TRBJ2-1, is DTGVSQNPRHKITKRGQNVTFRCDPISEHNRLYWYRQTLGQGPEFLTYFQNEAQLEKSRLLSDRFSAERPKGSFSTLEIQRTEQGDSAMYLCASSLSGNNEQFFGPGTRLTVL.

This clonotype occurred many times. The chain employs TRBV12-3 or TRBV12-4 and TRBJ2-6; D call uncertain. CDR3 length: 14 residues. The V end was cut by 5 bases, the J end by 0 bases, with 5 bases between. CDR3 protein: CASSPASGANVLTF. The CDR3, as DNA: TGTGCCAGCAGTCCAGCCTCTGGGGCCAACGTCCTGACTTTC.

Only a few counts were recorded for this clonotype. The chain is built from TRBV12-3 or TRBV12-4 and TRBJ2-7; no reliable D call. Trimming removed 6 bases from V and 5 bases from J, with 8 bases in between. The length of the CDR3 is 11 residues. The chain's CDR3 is CASRFSDEQYF. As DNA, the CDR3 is TGTGCCAGCAGATTTAGTGACGAGCAGTACTTC.

CDR3: CASSLEGSAGNTIYF. CDR3 DNA: TGCGCCAGCAGCTTGGAGGGCAGTGCTGGAAACACCATATATTTT. J is TRBJ1-3 and V is TRBV5-1; D call uncertain. This CDR3 has 15 residues. The V end lost 0 bases, the J end lost 2 bases, and 9 bases lay between the germline ends. In germline, CDR1 is SGHRS, CDR2 YFSETQ.

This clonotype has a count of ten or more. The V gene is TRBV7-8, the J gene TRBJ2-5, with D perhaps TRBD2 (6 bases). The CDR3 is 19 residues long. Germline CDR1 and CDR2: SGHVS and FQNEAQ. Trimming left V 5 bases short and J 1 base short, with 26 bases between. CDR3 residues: CASSDPSAWTLGGQETQYF. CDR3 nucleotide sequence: TGTGCCAGCAGCGACCCTAGCGCCTGGACCCTGGGTGGCCAAGAGACCCAGTACTTC.

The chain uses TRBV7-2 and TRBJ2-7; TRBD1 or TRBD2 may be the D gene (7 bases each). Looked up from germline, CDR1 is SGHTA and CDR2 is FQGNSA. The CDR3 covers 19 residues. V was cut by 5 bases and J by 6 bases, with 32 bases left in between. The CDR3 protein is CASSLNIGGAAGVLSEQYF. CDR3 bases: TGTGCCAGCAGCCTGAACATAGGGGGCGCGGCGGGAGTTTTAAGCGAGCAGTACTTC.

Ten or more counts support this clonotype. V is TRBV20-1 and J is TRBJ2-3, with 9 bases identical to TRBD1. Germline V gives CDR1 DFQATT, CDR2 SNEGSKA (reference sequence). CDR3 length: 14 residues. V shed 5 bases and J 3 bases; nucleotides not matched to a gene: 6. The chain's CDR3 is CSALGGQGTDTQYF. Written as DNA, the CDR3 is TGCAGTGCTTTGGGGGGACAGGGAACAGATACGCAGTATTTT.

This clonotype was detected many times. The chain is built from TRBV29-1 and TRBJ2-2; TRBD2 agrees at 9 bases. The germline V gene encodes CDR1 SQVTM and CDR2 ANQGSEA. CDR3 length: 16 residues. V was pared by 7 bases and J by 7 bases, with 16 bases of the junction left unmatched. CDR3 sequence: CSARDSGSGSIGELFF. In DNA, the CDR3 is TGCAGCGCTCGGGACAGCGGTAGCGGGAGTATCGGGGAGCTGTTTTTT.

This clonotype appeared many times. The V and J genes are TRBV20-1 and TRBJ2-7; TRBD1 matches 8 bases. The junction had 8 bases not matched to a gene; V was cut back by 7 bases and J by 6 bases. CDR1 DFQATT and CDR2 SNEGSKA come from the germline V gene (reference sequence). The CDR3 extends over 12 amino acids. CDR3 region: CSVNPQGGEQYF. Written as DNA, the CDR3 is TGCAGTGTCAACCCACAGGGGGGCGAGCAGTACTTC.

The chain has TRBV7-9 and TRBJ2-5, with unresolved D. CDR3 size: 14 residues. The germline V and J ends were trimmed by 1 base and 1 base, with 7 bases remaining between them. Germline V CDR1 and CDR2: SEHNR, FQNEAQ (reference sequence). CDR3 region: CASSLGAIQETQYF. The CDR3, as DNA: TGTGCCAGCAGCTTAGGCGCTATCCAAGAGACCCAGTACTTC.

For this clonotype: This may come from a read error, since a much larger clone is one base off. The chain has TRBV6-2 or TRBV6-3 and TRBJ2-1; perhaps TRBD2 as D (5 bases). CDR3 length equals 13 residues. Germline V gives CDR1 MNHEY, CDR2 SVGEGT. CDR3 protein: CTSSYRGYNEQFF. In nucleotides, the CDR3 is TGTACCAGCAGTTACCGGGGTTACAATGAGCAGTTCTTC.

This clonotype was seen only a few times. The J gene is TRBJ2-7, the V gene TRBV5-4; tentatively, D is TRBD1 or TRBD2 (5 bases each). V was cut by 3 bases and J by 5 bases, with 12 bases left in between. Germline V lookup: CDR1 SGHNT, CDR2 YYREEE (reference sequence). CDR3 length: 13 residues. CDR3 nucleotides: TGTGCCAGCAGCTCCGCCCTGGGGGACGAGCAGTACTTC. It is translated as CASSSALGDEQYF.